The 12 T cell receptor beta chains given below trace back to one sample, sequenced in a study of T cells in tuberculosis. Repertoires were generated with immunoSEQ multiplex PCR, while TCRdb's copy carries only in-frame clones and drops some. Of 80,000 to 90,000 clones listed, approximately 91% are singletons. Sorting used thawed, overnight-rested PBMC stained with anti-CD3, a viability dye and GMM-loaded CD1B tetramer. The CD1B tetramers carried C32 glucose monomycolate purified from Rhodococcus equi. The sequenced sample consisted of CD1b-GMM tetramer-negative cells sorted from PBMCs. The receptors derive from an adult woman with latent tuberculosis.

The table lists this clone with a count of one. J is TRBJ2-7 and V is TRBV5-4, with 8 bases identical to TRBD2. Germline trimming cut 2 bases from V and 3 bases from J; bases unmatched to any gene: 7. The CDR3 runs to 15 residues. CDR1 and CDR2 (germline): SGHNT, YYREEE (reference sequence). CDR3 DNA sequence: TGTGCCAGCAGCTTCACAGCGGGGGACCGCTACGAGCAGTACTTC. Residues: CASSFTAGDRYEQYF.

The DNA for the CDR3 is TGTGCCAGTACGAGGACAGGGGCCACCGGGGAGCTGTTTTTT. Its protein is CASTRTGATGELFF. The genes are TRBV19 and TRBJ2-2, with 9 positions matching TRBD1. CDR1 and CDR2 (germline): LNHDA, SQIVND (reference sequence). The CDR3 totals 14 residues. The junction had 4 bases not matched to a gene; V was cut back by 7 bases and J by 4 bases.

To note about this clone: One end of the junction fails to match germline, which may point to a read error. The CDR3 DNA is TGTGCCAGCAGTTTATCCATCACCCCAGACAGGGTCATATTC. This gives the protein CASSLSITPDRVIF. The V and J genes are TRBV27 and TRBJ2-7, with TRBD1 identical over 7 bases. Germline V gene sequence: CDR1 MNHEY, CDR2 SMNVEV (reference sequence). The CDR3 totals 14 residues.

V gene TRBV14 combines with J gene TRBJ1-4, with D perhaps matching TRBD1 (6 bases). Germline V lookup: CDR1 SGHDN, CDR2 FVKESK. The CDR3 covers 15 residues. The ends were cut back, 4 bases at V and 4 bases at J, with 13 bases in the middle. CDR3 DNA sequence: TGTGCCAGCAGCCTCGACAGGAGAAATAATGAAAAACTGTTTTTT. Its translation is CASSLDRRNNEKLFF.

The V gene is TRBV5-1, the J gene TRBJ1-1, with TRBD1 matching over 9 bases. CDR3 length: 15 amino acids. J was trimmed by 7 bases and V by 4 bases; bases with no gene match: 11. CDR1 and CDR2 from the germline V gene are SGHRS and YFSETQ. In DNA, the CDR3 is TGCGCCAGCAGCCCAAACAGGGGGCCCGGGAGTGAAGCTTTCTTT. This translates into CASSPNRGPGSEAFF.

The chain employs TRBV6-5 and TRBJ1-5; TRBD1 matches 9 bases. This CDR3 has 14 residues. The V gene end was trimmed by 6 bases and the J gene end by 6 bases; junction bases not matched to a gene: 6. CDR1 is MNHEY, CDR2 SVGAGI, per germline. The CDR3 spells CASRADRGSQPQHF. The CDR3 DNA reads as TGTGCCAGCAGGGCGGACAGGGGAAGTCAGCCCCAGCATTTT.

V and J are TRBV9 and TRBJ1-2; 9 nucleotides match TRBD1. CDR3 length: 14 residues. From germline, CDR1 is SGDLS and CDR2 YYNGEE. The ends lost 0 bases at V and 6 bases at J; junction bases unmatched: 3. CDR3: CASSVEQGAHGYTF. CDR3 coding DNA: TGTGCCAGCAGCGTAGAACAGGGGGCGCATGGCTACACCTTC.

The chain combines TRBV27 with TRBJ1-5; a possible D gene is TRBD1 (6 bases). Germline lookup yields CDR1 MNHEY and CDR2 SMNVEV (reference sequence). Trimming removed 5 bases from V and 0 bases from J, with 17 bases in between. This CDR3 is built from 17 residues. CDR3 sequence reads: CASSPPRGGYSNQPQHF. In DNA, the CDR3 is TGTGCCAGCAGTCCCCCCAGGGGTGGGTATAGCAATCAGCCCCAGCATTTT.

The V gene is TRBV6-6, the J gene TRBJ2-7; 12 bases fit TRBD2. This CDR3 is built from 15 residues. Germline values: CDR1 MNHNY, CDR2 SVGAGI (reference sequence). V gave up 0 bases and J gave up 6 bases; unmatched junction bases: 3. The CDR3: CASSYSTSGGLEQYF. The CDR3 coding sequence is TGTGCCAGCAGTTACTCGACTAGCGGGGGTCTCGAGCAGTACTTC.

The chain recombines TRBV5-4 with TRBJ2-5; D is unresolved. With 2 bases removed from V and 2 bases from J, the gap between germline ends came to 7 bases. Germline CDR1 SGHNT, CDR2 YYREEE (reference sequence). The CDR3 totals 13 residues. The CDR3 nucleotides read TGTGCCAGCAGCTTAGCGATACAAGAGACCCAGTACTTC. This codes for CASSLAIQETQYF.

The rearrangement links TRBV25-1 to TRBJ1-2; D is unresolved. The V and J ends lost 7 bases and 6 bases respectively, with 6 bases between them. This CDR3 region has 10 residues. CDR1 is MGHDK, CDR2 SYGVNS, per germline. The CDR3 sequence is CASNSNGYTF. For the CDR3, the DNA is TGTGCCAGCAATTCAAATGGCTACACCTTC.

This chain uses TRBV5-6 with TRBJ2-7, with 12 nucleotides matching TRBD2. V trimming: 6 bases; J trimming: 7 bases; junction bases outside the gene matches: 5. Per germline, CDR1 SGHDT and CDR2 YYEEEE. The CDR3 totals 13 residues. The CDR3 sequence: CASNLAGGREQYF. CDR3 sequence (DNA): TGTGCCAGCAACCTAGCGGGGGGGCGGGAGCAGTACTTC.